This T cell receptor (beta chain) was captured by sequencing in a study of T cells after somatic rescue of genetic block (dated by TCRdb to 2018 to 2021). Concerning the study at large: The study assessed how robust, over the long term, a T-cell system was when the system had developed through somatic rescue of a genetic block in T-cell development.

The protocol used for the library was the immunoSEQ multiplex PCR assay. Not all clones reach the TCRdb copy of this immuneACCESS table, which keeps in-frame sequences only. Checked studies attribute under half of the gap to unresolved V genes and leave the rest unexplained. The sample table contains over 55,000 clones; only one count was recorded for around 92% of them. The ten largest clones take up around 3% of the sample. Comment on this clone: The antigen it recognizes is unknown. Base qualities were left out, and no much larger clone turns up one base away.

V and J are truncated by 1 base and 5 bases respectively, leaving an intervening sequence of 15 bases. The CDR3, from cysteine to phenylalanine, totals 15 residues. Left in the record is the CDR3 DNA by itself, 45 bases read in frame from the first base. The germline V gene encodes CDR1 SGHDT and CDR2 YYEEEE. The sequence was obtained from a man in his forties. Recombination linked TRBV5-6 to TRBJ1-2; the D gene is unclear. Sequenced material: peripheral blood mononuclear cells (PBMCs). The nucleotide sequence reads TGTGCCAGCAGCTTGCGCAGGACCCTAGGGTATGGCTACACCTTC. Translated, it reads CASSLRRTLGYGYTF.